This T cell receptor beta chain was identified in a study of blood T cells in healthy people across ages. The authors ran a second PCR of about 7 to 12 cycles using a sample-barcoded 5' primer and a J-beta primer mix. From the 5' RACE reads, TCRdb called clonotypes with MiXCR, one entry per CDR3 protein. The sample lists hundreds of thousands of distinct CDR3 sequences, under 65% occurring once. From germline, CDR1 is SGHRS and CDR2 YFSETQ. The CDR3 runs to 14 residues. V trimming: 4 bases; J trimming: 8 bases; junction bases outside the gene matches: 8. The V call is TRBV5-1, the J call TRBJ2-1; 8 positions match TRBD1. Sequencing was done on a sample of blood. This sequence originates from a man in his fifties or sixties in good health. The CDR3 DNA reads TGCGCCAGCAGCGGGGGGACAGGACAAGATGAGCAGTTCTTC. Its protein is CASSGGTGQDEQFF.